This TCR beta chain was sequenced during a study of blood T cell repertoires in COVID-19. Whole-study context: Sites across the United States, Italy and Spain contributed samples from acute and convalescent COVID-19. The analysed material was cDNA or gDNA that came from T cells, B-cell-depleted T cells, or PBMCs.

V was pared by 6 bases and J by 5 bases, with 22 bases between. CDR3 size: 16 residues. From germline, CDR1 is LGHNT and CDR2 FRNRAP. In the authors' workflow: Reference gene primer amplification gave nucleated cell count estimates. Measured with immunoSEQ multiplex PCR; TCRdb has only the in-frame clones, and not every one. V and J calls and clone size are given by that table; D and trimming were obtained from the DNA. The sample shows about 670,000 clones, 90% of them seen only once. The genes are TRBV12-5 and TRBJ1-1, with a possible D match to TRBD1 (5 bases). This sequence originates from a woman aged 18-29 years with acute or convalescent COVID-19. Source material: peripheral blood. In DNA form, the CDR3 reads TGTGCTAGTGGATACGGGCATGCGGGACTTGGGACTGAAGCTTTCTTT. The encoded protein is CASGYGHAGLGTEAFF.